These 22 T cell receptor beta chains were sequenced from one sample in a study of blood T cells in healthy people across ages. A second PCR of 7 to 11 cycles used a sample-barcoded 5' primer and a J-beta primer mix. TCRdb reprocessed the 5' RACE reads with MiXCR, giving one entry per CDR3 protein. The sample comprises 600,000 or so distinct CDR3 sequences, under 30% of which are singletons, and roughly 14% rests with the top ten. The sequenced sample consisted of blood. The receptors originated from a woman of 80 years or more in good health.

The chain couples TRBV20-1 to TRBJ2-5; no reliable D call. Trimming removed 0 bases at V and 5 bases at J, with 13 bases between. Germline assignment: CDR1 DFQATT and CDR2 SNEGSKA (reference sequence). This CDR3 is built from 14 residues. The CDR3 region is CSARDLLLWETQYF. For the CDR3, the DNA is TGCAGTGCTAGAGATTTGCTGCTGTGGGAGACCCAGTACTTC.

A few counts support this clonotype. CDR3 in amino acids: CASSSTGDPYGPQHF. As DNA, the CDR3 is TGTGCCAGCAGCTCAACAGGGGACCCTTATGGGCCCCAGCATTTT. V usage is TRBV9 and J usage is TRBJ1-5, with 7 positions matching TRBD1. This CDR3 contains 15 residues. Germline lookup yields CDR1 SGDLS and CDR2 YYNGEE. V was pared by 4 bases and J by 9 bases, with 13 bases of the junction left unmatched. Based on the CDR3 plus reference TRBV9 and TRBJ1-5, the full variable domain is DSGVTQTPKHLITATGQRVTLRCSPRSGDLSVYWYQQSLDQGLQFLIQYYNGEERAKGNILERFSAQQFPDLHSELNLSSLELGDSALYFCASSSTGDPYGPQHFGDGTRLSIL.

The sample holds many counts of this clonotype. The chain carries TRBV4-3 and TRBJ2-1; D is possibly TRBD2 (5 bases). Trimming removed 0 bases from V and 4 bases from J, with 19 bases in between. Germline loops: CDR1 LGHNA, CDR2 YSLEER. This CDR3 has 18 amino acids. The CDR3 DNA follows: TGCGCCAGCAGCCAAGATCTGCTAGCAACTACCCGATACAATGAGCAGTTCTTC. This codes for CASSQDLLATTRYNEQFF.

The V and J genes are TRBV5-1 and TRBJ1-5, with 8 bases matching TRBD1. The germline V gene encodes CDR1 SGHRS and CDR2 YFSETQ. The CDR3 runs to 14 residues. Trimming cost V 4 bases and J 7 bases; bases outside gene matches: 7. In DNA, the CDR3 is TGCGCCAGCAGCACGACAGGGGCTGGGCAGCCCCAGCATTTT. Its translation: CASSTTGAGQPQHF.

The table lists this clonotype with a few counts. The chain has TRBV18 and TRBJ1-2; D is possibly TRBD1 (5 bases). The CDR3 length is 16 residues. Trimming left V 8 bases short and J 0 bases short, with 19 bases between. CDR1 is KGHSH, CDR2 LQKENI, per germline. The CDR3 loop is CASSLSRTGANYGYTF. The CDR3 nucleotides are TGTGCCAGCAGTTTATCCCGGACGGGGGCTAACTATGGCTACACCTTC.

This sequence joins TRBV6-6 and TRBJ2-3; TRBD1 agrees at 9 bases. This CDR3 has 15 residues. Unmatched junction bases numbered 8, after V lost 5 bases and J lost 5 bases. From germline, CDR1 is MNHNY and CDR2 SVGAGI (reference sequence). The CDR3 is CASSMPGTGLDTQYF. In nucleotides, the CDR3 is TGTGCCAGCAGTATGCCCGGGACAGGGTTAGATACGCAGTATTTT.

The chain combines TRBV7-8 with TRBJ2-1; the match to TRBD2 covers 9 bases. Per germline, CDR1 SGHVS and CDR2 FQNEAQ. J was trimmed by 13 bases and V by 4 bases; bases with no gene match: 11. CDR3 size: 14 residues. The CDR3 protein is CASSCGGASETQFF. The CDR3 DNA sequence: TGTGCCAGCAGCTGCGGGGGGGCCAGCGAGACCCAGTTCTTC.

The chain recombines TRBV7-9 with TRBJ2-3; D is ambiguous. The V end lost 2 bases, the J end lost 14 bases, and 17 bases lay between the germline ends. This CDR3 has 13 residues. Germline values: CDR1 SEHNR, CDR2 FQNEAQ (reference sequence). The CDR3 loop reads CASSLINNEKLYF. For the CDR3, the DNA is TGTGCCAGCAGCTTAATAAATAATGAAAAACTGTATTTT.

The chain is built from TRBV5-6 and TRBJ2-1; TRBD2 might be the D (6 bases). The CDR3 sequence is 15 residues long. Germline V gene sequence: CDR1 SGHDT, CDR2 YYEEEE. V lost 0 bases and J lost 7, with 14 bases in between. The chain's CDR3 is CASSLGGVGWNEQFF. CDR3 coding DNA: TGTGCCAGCAGCTTGGGGGGGGTAGGTTGGAATGAGCAGTTCTTC.

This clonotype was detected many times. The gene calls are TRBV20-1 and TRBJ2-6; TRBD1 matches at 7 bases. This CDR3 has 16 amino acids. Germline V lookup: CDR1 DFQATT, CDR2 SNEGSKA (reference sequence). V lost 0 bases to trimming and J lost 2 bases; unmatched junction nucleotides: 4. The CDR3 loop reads CSARDDRVAGANVLTF. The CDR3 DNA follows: TGCAGTGCTAGAGATGACAGGGTGGCTGGGGCCAACGTCCTGACTTTC.

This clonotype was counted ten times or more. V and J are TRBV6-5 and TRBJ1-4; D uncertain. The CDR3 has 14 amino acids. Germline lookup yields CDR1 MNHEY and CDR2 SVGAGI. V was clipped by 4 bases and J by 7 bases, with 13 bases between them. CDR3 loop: CASSFRQFGEKLFF. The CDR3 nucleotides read TGTGCCAGCAGTTTCCGGCAGTTTGGTGAAAAACTGTTTTTT.

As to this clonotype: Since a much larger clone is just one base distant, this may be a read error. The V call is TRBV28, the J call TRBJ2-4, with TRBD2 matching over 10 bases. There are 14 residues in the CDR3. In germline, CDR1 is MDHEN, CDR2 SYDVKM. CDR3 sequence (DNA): TGTGCCAGCAGCTCGACTAGCGGGCATAAGATTCAGGACTTC. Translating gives CASSSTSGHKIQDF.

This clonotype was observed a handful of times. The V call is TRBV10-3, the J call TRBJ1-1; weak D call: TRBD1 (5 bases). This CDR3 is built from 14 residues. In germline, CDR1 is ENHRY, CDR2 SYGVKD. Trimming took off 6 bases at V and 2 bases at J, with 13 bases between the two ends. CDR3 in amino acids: CAIRPMGLNTEAFF. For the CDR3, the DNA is TGTGCCATCAGGCCCATGGGGCTCAACACTGAAGCTTTCTTT.

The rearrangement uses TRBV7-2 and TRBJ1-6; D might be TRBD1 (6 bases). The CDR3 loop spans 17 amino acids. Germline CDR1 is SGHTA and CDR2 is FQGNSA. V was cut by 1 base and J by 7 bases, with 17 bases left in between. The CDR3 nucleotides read TGTGCCAGCAGCTTAGAAAGTTCAGGGGCGTCGAATTCACCCCTCCACTTT. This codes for CASSLESSGASNSPLHF.

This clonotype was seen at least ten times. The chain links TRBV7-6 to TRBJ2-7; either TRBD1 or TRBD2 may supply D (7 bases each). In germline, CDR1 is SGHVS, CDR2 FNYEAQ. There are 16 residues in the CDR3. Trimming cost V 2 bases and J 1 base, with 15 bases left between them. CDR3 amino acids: CASSLQHRGLSYEQYF. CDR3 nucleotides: TGTGCCAGCAGCTTACAGCACAGGGGACTATCCTACGAGCAGTACTTC.

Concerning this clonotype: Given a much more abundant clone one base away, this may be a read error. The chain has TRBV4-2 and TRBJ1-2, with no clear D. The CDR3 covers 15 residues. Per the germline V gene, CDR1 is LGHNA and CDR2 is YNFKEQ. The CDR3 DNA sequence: TGTGCCGGCAGCCAAGAGTTTGACGGAAACTATGGCTACACCTTC. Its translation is CAGSQEFDGNYGYTF.

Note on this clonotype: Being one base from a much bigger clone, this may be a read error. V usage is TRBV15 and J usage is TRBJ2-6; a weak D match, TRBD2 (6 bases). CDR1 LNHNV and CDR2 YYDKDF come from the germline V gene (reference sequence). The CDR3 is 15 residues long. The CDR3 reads CATSRGGVGAYVLTF. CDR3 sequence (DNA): TGTGCCACCAGCAGAGGCGGGGTTGGGGCCTACGTCCTGACTTTC.

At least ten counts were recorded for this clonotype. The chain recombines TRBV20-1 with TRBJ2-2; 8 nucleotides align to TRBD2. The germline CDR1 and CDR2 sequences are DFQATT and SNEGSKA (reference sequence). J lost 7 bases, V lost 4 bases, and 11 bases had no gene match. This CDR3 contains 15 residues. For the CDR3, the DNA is TGCAGTGCTAATCAGCGGGGGACCAGGGACGGGGAGCTGTTTTTT. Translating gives CSANQRGTRDGELFF.

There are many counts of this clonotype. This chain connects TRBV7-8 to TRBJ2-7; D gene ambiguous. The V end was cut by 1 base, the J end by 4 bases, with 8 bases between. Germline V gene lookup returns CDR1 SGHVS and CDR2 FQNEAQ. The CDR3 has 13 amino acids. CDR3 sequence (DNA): TGTGCCAGCAGCTTAGTGACCACGTACGAGCAGTACTTC. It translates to CASSLVTTYEQYF.

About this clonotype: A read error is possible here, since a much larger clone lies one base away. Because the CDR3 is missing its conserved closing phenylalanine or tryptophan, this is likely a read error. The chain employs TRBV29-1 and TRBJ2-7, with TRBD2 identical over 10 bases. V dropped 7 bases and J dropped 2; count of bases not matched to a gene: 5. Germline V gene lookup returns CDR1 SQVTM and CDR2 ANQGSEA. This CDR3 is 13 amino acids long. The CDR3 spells CSALAGATYEQYC. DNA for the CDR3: TGCAGCGCTCTAGCGGGGGCCACCTACGAGCAGTACTGC.

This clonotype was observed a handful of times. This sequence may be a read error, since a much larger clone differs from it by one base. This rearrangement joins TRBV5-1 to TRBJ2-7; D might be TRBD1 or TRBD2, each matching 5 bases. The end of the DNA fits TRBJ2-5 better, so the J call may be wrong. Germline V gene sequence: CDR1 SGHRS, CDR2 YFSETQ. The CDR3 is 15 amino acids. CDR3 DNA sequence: TGCGCCAGCAGCTCCCGGGACGGACGTCGAGGGACCCAGTACTTC. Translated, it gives CASSSRDGRRGTQYF.

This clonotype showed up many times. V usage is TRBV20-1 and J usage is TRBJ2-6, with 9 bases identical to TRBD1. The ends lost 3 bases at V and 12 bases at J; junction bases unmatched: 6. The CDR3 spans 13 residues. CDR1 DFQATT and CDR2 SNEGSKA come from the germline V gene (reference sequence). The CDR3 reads CSASRDRDVVLTF. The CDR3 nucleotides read TGCAGTGCTAGCCGGGACAGGGATGTCGTCCTGACTTTC.